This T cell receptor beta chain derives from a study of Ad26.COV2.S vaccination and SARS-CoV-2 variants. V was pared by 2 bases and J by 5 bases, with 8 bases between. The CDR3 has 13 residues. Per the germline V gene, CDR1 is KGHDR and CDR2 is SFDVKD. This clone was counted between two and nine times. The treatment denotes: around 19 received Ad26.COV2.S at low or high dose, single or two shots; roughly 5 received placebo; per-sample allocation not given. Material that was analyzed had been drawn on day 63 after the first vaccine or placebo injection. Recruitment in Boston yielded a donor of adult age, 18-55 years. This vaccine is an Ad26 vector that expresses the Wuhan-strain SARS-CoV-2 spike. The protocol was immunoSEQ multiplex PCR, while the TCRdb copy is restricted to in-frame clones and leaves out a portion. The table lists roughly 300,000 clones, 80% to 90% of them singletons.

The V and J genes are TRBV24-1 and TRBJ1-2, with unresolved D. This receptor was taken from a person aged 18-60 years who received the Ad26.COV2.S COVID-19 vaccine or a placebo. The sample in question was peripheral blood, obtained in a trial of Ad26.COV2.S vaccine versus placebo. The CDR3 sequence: CATSDYESYGYTF. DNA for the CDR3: TGTGCCACCAGTGATTATGAGTCGTATGGCTACACCTTC.